This T cell receptor (beta chain) was documented in a study of T cell repertoires in cytomegalovirus infection. At the level of the study: CMV infection and matching HLA type were both indicated by public TCR beta signatures.

With 5 bases clipped from V and 5 bases from J, the junction kept 6 bases outside the gene matches. This CDR3 spans 14 amino acids. CDR1 is SGHTA and CDR2 is FQGNSA in the germline V gene. TCRdb passed the reads through MiXCR, listing each CDR3 protein once. The sample gives around 500,000 distinct CDR3 sequences, about 42% of which show up once; 43% is in the top ten. This clonotype was found a few times. Its target is not known. The clonotype originates from a human donor in good health (CMV status not recorded). Some clones in this sample may be carry-over from other donors' samples. The V gene is TRBV7-2, the J gene TRBJ2-5; 9 bases line up with TRBD1. The specimen comprised cultured PBMCs, sampled from culture after CMV antigen stimulation. The CDR3 DNA follows: TGTGCCAGCAGCAACGACAGGGGGGTGGAGACCCAGTACTTC. Translated: CASSNDRGVETQYF.